A selection of T cell receptor beta chains follows, all from one sample in a study of T-cell memory formation after mild COVID-19. One entry per CDR3 protein, called by TCRdb with MiXCR from the 5' RACE reads. The table has approximately 400,000 distinct CDR3 sequences, more than 15% seen once; the top ten hold 20% to 25%. Sequenced: PBMCs or a T cell subset sorted from them (not recorded which). Receptor source: a man aged 18 to 29 who had mild COVID-19 (a few samples of this study predate the infection). Cell type and time point are not known. Each CDR3 is given with its conserved first and last residue. The D gene is left open where the match is weak. Clone sizes are given selectively: once, few, many, or a class where the clone is expanded.

CDR3aa	CDR3nt	abundance	d_gene	v_gene	j_gene
CSAGREGVRETQYF	TGCAGTGCTGGAAGAGAGGGAGTCCGAGAGACCCAGTACTTC	few	NA	TRBV20-1	TRBJ2-5
CASSALGTDTQYF	TGTGCCAGCAGCGCCCTAGGGACAGATACGCAGTATTTT	NA	NA	TRBV7-3	TRBJ2-3
CASSQDGGSPSGYTF	TGCGCCAGCAGCCAAGATGGAGGGTCCCCGTCTGGCTACACCTTC	few	NA	TRBV4-3	TRBJ1-2
CASSPPDSGDTQYF	TGTGCCAGCAGCCCCCCGGACAGCGGAGATACGCAGTATTTT	NA	NA	TRBV11-2	TRBJ2-3
CASSRQRNTGELFF	TGTGCCAGCAGTCGCCAGCGGAACACCGGGGAGCTGTTTTTT	many	NA	TRBV12-3/TRBV12-4	TRBJ2-2
CASSYLGQGNSPLHF	TGTGCCAGCAGCTACTTGGGACAGGGGAATTCACCCCTCCACTTT	many	TRBD1	TRBV7-9	TRBJ1-6
CASRRFSGVQETQYF	TGTGCCAGCAGGAGGTTTAGCGGGGTCCAAGAGACCCAGTACTTC	NA	TRBD2	TRBV6-2/TRBV6-3	TRBJ2-5
CASSPTNRGSSYNSPLHF	TGTGCCAGCAGCCCCACAAACCGCGGGAGCTCCTATAATTCACCCCTCCACTTT	NA	NA	TRBV21-1	TRBJ1-6
CASSYGALQETQYF	TGTGCCAGCAGTTACGGAGCCCTCCAAGAGACCCAGTACTTC	few	NA	TRBV6-5	TRBJ2-5
CASSSLAGGESAQYF	TGCGCCAGCAGCTCTTTAGCGGGGGGAGAATCTGCGCAGTATTTT	NA	TRBD2	TRBV5-1	TRBJ2-3
CASKSSGGTNTGELFF	TGCGCCAGCAAATCTAGCGGGGGGACGAACACCGGGGAGCTGTTTTTT	many	TRBD2	TRBV5-1	TRBJ2-2
CSAPAGGPIEQFF	TGCAGTGCCCCAGCGGGGGGGCCGATTGAGCAGTTCTTC	few	TRBD2	TRBV20-1	TRBJ2-1
CASKRGADAKMDTQYF	TGCGCCAGCAAGCGGGGGGCGGACGCGAAGATGGATACGCAGTATTTT	NA	TRBD2	TRBV10-2	TRBJ2-3
CASSQVGKETQYF	TGCGCCAGCAGCCAAGTAGGGAAAGAGACCCAGTACTTC	few	NA	TRBV4-1	TRBJ2-5
CASRISRSRRINYGYTF	TGTGCCAGCAGAATATCCCGGAGCAGGCGAATTAACTATGGCTACACCTTC	NA	NA	TRBV6-6	TRBJ1-2
CASSSADSNTEAFF	TGTGCCAGCAGTTCAGCAGATTCGAACACTGAAGCTTTCTTT	many	NA	TRBV12-3/TRBV12-4	TRBJ1-1
CASSTGLPNTGELFF	TGTGCCAGCAGCACGGGACTCCCGAACACCGGGGAGCTGTTTTTT	NA	NA	TRBV7-9	TRBJ2-2